These T cell receptor beta chains were read from a single sample in a study of cytomegalovirus exposure and HLA in healthy donors. Profiled with immunoSEQ multiplex PCR; TCRdb holds only in-frame clones, not every one. The sample records around 200,000 clones, around three quarters being singletons. Sequencing was performed on PBMCs. The receptors were gathered from a boy between 10 and 17 years old in good health and CMV-seronegative. Each CDR3 is given with its conserved first and last residue. Fields, in order: J gene, D gene, clone size, CDR3 length, V gene, CDR3 protein, CDR3 DNA. A D gene is named only where the DNA matches it firmly. Clone sizes are given selectively: once, few, many, or a class where the clone is expanded.

J: TRBJ1-2; D: .; size: .; length: 15; V: TRBV5-5; CDR3: CASSLGLDTNYGYTF; DNA: TGTGCCAGCAGCTTGGGTCTGGACACCAACTATGGCTACACCTTC
J: TRBJ2-3; D: .; size: .; length: 15; V: TRBV5-4; CDR3: CASSLGRSSTDTQYF; DNA: TGTGCCAGCAGCTTGGGGAGATCTAGCACAGATACGCAGTATTTT
J: TRBJ1-1; D: .; size: .; length: 14; V: TRBV19; CDR3: CASTPGHQNTEAFF; DNA: TGTGCCAGTACCCCGGGACACCAGAACACTGAAGCTTTCTTT
J: TRBJ1-4; D: .; size: .; length: 16; V: TRBV6-5; CDR3: CASSYTLRQRDEKLFF; DNA: TGTGCCAGCAGTTACACCCTTCGACAGCGGGATGAAAAACTGTTTTTT
J: TRBJ1-6; D: .; size: .; length: 13; V: TRBV30; CDR3: CAWRAGDDSPLHF; DNA: TGTGCCTGGAGGGCAGGGGATGATTCACCCCTCCACTTT
J: TRBJ2-2; D: .; size: .; length: 14; V: TRBV4-1; CDR3: CASSQNRVTAELFF; DNA: TGCGCCAGCAGCCAAAACAGGGTCACCGCGGAGCTGTTTTTT
J: TRBJ1-1; D: TRBD1; size: .; length: 16; V: TRBV15; CDR3: CATSRPGTGKNTEAFF; DNA: TGTGCCACCAGCAGGCCTGGGACAGGCAAGAACACTGAAGCTTTCTTT
J: TRBJ1-5; D: TRBD1; size: .; length: 19; V: TRBV7-2; CDR3: CASSLARQTGGIGNQPQHF; DNA: TGTGCCAGCAGCTTAGCACGTCAGACAGGGGGCATTGGCAATCAGCCCCAGCATTTT
J: TRBJ1-1; D: .; size: .; length: 14; V: TRBV6-1; CDR3: CASSLSGFWSEAFF; DNA: TGTGCCAGCAGTCTATCGGGGTTCTGGTCTGAAGCTTTCTTT
J: TRBJ2-7; D: .; size: few; length: 15; V: TRBV6-6; CDR3: CASSYGWQGVGEQYF; DNA: TGTGCCAGCAGTTACGGGTGGCAGGGCGTGGGAGAGCAGTACTTC